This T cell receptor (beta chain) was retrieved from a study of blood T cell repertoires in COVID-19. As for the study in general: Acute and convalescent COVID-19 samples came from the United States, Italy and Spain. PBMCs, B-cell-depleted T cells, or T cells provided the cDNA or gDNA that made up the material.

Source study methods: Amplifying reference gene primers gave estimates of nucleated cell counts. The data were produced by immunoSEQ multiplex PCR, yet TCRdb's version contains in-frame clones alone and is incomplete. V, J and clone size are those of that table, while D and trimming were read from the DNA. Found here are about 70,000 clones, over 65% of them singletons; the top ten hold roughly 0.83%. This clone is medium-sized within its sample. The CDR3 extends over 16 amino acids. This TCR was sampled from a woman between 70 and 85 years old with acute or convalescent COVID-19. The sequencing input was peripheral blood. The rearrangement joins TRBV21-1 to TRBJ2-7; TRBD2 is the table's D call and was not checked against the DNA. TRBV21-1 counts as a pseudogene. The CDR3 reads CASVKGASGGTYEQYF. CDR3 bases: TGTGCCAGCGTCAAAGGGGCTAGCGGGGGAACCTACGAGCAGTACTTC.